What follows are 21 T cell receptor beta chains derived from one specimen sequenced in a study of spatial heterogeneity in lung cancer. As for time point: sample taken at primary tumor resection. Sequencing of whole RNA from tumor, nontumor lung or frozen PBMC involved no sorting. TCRdb recomputed calls from the 5' RACE reads with MiXCR, one row per CDR3 protein. The table has tens of thousands of distinct CDR3 sequences, 8.4% seen once. The starting material was PBMCs, obtained at surgery. Receptor source: a female donor with early-stage non-small cell lung cancer.

There are many counts of this clonotype. This chain joins TRBV5-4 and TRBJ1-2, with D possibly matching TRBD1 (5 bases). Germline V gene sequence: CDR1 SGHNT, CDR2 YYREEE (reference sequence). CDR3 size: 13 residues. The germline V and J ends were trimmed by 1 base and 8 bases, with 12 bases remaining between them. The CDR3 protein is CASSLLGGDGYTF. In nucleotides, the CDR3 is TGTGCCAGCAGCTTGCTCGGGGGGGACGGCTACACCTTC.

This clonotype was picked up a small number of times. The CDR3 bases are TGCGCCAGCAGCCTTTACAGGGTCTCTGGGGCCAACGTCCTGACTTTC. This sequence encodes CASSLYRVSGANVLTF. The chain combines TRBV5-1 with TRBJ2-6; D might be TRBD1 (6 bases). Germline V CDR1 and CDR2: SGHRS, YFSETQ. Trimming left V 4 bases short and J 0 bases short, with 11 bases between. The CDR3 is 16 residues long.

This clonotype was seen at least ten times. V gene TRBV25-1 combines with J gene TRBJ2-7; TRBD2 might be the D (6 bases). Trimming shortened V by 5 bases and J by 0 bases, and 11 bases separated the two germline ends. The CDR3 is made up of 14 amino acids. Germline V CDR1 and CDR2: MGHDK, SYGVNS. As DNA, the CDR3 is TGTGCCAGCAGTCTTTACGGGGGCTCCTACGAGCAGTACTTC. It yields the protein CASSLYGGSYEQYF.

Only a few counts were recorded for this clonotype. The chain is built from TRBV28 and TRBJ2-3; D call uncertain. V lost 1 base and J 3 bases, leaving 8 bases between the germline ends. There are 14 residues in the CDR3. Germline V CDR1 and CDR2: MDHEN, SYDVKM. In DNA form, the CDR3 reads TGTGCCAGCAGTTTATCGTCCCGGACAGATACGCAGTATTTT. Translation gives CASSLSSRTDTQYF.

This clonotype was seen a handful of times. The rearrangement joins TRBV3-1 to TRBJ1-1; weak D call: TRBD1 (5 bases). The V end lost 0 bases, the J end lost 0 bases, and 8 bases lay between the germline ends. CDR3 length: 15 amino acids. Germline V gene sequence: CDR1 LGHDT, CDR2 YNNKEL (reference sequence). The CDR3, as DNA: TGTGCCAGCAGCCAAGATGTGGGGGTGAACACTGAAGCTTTCTTT. Translating it yields CASSQDVGVNTEAFF. Full variable domain (missing parts from reference TRBV3-1 and TRBJ1-1): DTAVSQTPKYLVTQMGNDKSIKCEQNLGHDTMYWYKQDSKKFLKIMFSYNNKELIINETVPNRFSPKSPDKAHLNLHINSLELGDSAVYFCASSQDVGVNTEAFFGQGTRLTVV.

The chain recombines TRBV11-3 with TRBJ2-7; 9 nucleotides align to TRBD2. The germline CDR1 and CDR2 sequences are SGHNT and YENEEA. The V and J ends lost 5 bases and 7 bases, in that order; junction bases with no gene match: 9. CDR3 length: 14 residues. DNA for the CDR3: TGTGCCAGCAGCCCACGGACTAGCGCCTTAGAGCAGTACTTC. Its protein is CASSPRTSALEQYF. Complete variable domain (other parts from reference TRBV11-3 and TRBJ2-7): EAGVVQSPRYKIIEKKQPVAFWCNPISGHNTLYWYLQNLGQGPELLIRYENEEAVDDSQLPKDRFSAERLKGVDSTLKIQPAELGDSAVYLCASSPRTSALEQYFGPGTRLTVT.

This clonotype was seen many times. The chain joins TRBV6-2 or TRBV6-3 to TRBJ1-2, with 7 bases lining up with TRBD1. The CDR3 contains 15 residues. Germline loops: CDR1 MNHEY, CDR2 SVGEGT. Germline trimming cut 2 bases from V and 6 bases from J; bases unmatched to any gene: 9. The CDR3 DNA is TGTGCCAGCAGTTACCTTAACCGAGGGGGCGATGGCTACACCTTC. Encoded protein: CASSYLNRGGDGYTF.

The V call is TRBV2, the J call TRBJ2-2, with 12 bases matching TRBD2. The CDR3 totals 17 residues. CDR1 and CDR2 (germline): SNHLY, FYNNEI. J was trimmed by 1 base and V by 5 bases; bases with no gene match: 5. The CDR3: CASSSRTSGVNTGELFF. CDR3 nucleotides: TGTGCCAGCAGTTCACGGACTAGCGGGGTGAACACCGGGGAGCTGTTTTTT.

This chain uses TRBV6-5 with TRBJ1-6, with 7 bases fitting TRBD1. The CDR3 spans 14 residues. V trimming: 5 bases; J trimming: 10 bases; junction bases outside the gene matches: 8. The germline V gene encodes CDR1 MNHEY and CDR2 SVGAGI. The CDR3: CASSQQSRGSPLHF. CDR3 DNA: TGTGCCAGCAGTCAACAGTCCAGGGGGTCACCCCTCCACTTT.

This clonotype was observed at least ten times. The chain has TRBV10-1 and TRBJ1-1, with a possible D match to TRBD1 (5 bases). The CDR3 totals 14 residues. With 2 bases removed from V and 5 bases from J, the gap between germline ends came to 12 bases. In germline, CDR1 is WNHNN, CDR2 SYGVQD (reference sequence). CDR3 DNA: TGCGCCAGCAGTGAGGAGGGGATGAGGACTGAAGCTTTCTTT. Protein product: CASSEEGMRTEAFF.

The chain joins TRBV6-5 to TRBJ2-5; D is perhaps TRBD1 (6 bases). V was shortened by 5 bases and J by 4 bases, with 17 bases between the two germline ends. Germline values: CDR1 MNHEY, CDR2 SVGAGI. CDR3 length: 15 residues. The DNA for the CDR3 is TGTGCCAGCAGTACCATGGGGACACAGGTAGAGACCCAGTACTTC. Its translation: CASSTMGTQVETQYF.

V and J are TRBV6-2 or TRBV6-3 and TRBJ2-5; 10 positions agree with TRBD2. Germline CDR1 is MNHEY and CDR2 is SVGEGT. The CDR3 has 15 residues. V shed 5 bases and J 2 bases; nucleotides not matched to a gene: 5. The CDR3 DNA reads TGTGCCAGCAGTGCCGGGACTAGCGCACAAGAGACCCAGTACTTC. It encodes CASSAGTSAQETQYF.

This clonotype was counted only a few times. The J gene is TRBJ2-1, the V gene TRBV24-1; 9 nucleotides align to TRBD1. With V trimmed by 5 bases and J by 6 bases, 7 bases remained unmatched. From germline, CDR1 is KGHDR and CDR2 SFDVKD. The CDR3 consists of 15 residues. The CDR3 region is CATSAQGAPANEQFF. For the CDR3, the DNA is TGTGCCACCAGTGCACAGGGGGCGCCGGCCAATGAGCAGTTCTTC.

This chain links TRBV12-3 or TRBV12-4 with TRBJ2-3, with 16 bases fitting TRBD2. V gave up 7 bases and J gave up 2 bases; unmatched junction bases: 3. CDR3 size: 16 residues. The DNA of the CDR3 is TGTGCCAGCAAGGGACTAGCGGGGGGGACCACAGATACGCAGTATTTT. Translation gives CASKGLAGGTTDTQYF.

This rearrangement joins TRBV6-1 to TRBJ2-3, with TRBD2 matching over 12 bases. Trimming removed 5 bases from V and 7 bases from J; junction bases left unmatched: 10. Germline CDR1 reads MNHNS; CDR2 reads SASEGT. CDR3 length: 16 residues. The CDR3 nucleotides read TGTGCCAGCAGTCCAATAGGACTAGCGGGGCCTAATACGCAGTATTTT. Protein sequence: CASSPIGLAGPNTQYF.

This clonotype has a handful of counts. The chain employs TRBV20-1 and TRBJ2-1; 8 bases are shared with TRBD2. V lost 5 bases to trimming and J lost 5 bases; unmatched junction nucleotides: 8. The CDR3 runs to 14 residues. Germline CDR1 is DFQATT and CDR2 is SNEGSKA (reference sequence). CDR3 nucleotide sequence: TGCAGTGCTCGCGGACTAGCAAATGACAATGAGCAGTTCTTC. Its translation: CSARGLANDNEQFF.

CDR3 sequence: CASTDPRVPYEQYF. For the CDR3, the DNA is TGTGCCAGCACCGATCCCAGGGTGCCGTACGAGCAGTACTTC. This chain links TRBV28 with TRBJ2-7; a possible D gene is TRBD1 (5 bases). Trimming took 7 bases from V and 4 from J, leaving 17 bases between them. The CDR3 length is 14 residues. Germline assignment: CDR1 MDHEN and CDR2 SYDVKM.

This clonotype was counted a few times. V is TRBV3-1 and J is TRBJ1-6, with unresolved D. Trimming took 4 bases from V and 0 from J, leaving 4 bases between them. The CDR3 consists of 14 residues. Per the germline V gene, CDR1 is LGHDT and CDR2 is YNNKEL (reference sequence). The CDR3 protein is CASSRASYNSPLHF. CDR3 bases: TGTGCCAGCAGCCGGGCCTCCTATAATTCACCCCTCCACTTT.

This clonotype has just a few counts. J is TRBJ1-1 and V is TRBV12-3 or TRBV12-4; D remains ambiguous. The CDR3 sequence is 13 residues long. Trimming removed 1 base from V and 11 bases from J, with 14 bases in between. The CDR3 bases are TGTGCCAGCAGTTTAGTGCCCGGTCGACTGGCTTTCTTT. Its translation: CASSLVPGRLAFF.

This clonotype occurred many times. The V and J genes are TRBV4-2 and TRBJ1-5; D unclear. This CDR3 contains 16 residues. V was pared by 0 bases and J by 0 bases, with 9 bases between. The germline CDR1 and CDR2 sequences are LGHNA and YNFKEQ. The CDR3 DNA sequence: TGTGCCAGCAGCCAAGAGAGCGTTAATAGCAATCAGCCCCAGCATTTT. Its translation is CASSQESVNSNQPQHF.

This clonotype was detected a few times. V is TRBV12-3 or TRBV12-4 and J is TRBJ1-1; no firm D call. The ends were cut back, 3 bases at V and 6 bases at J, with 8 bases in the middle. The CDR3 spans 12 residues. The CDR3 region is CASSLVISEAFF. Here the CDR3 DNA reads TGTGCCAGCAGTTTGGTGATCTCTGAAGCTTTCTTT.